The T cell receptor (beta chain) under discussion was sequenced for a study of CXCR3-negative and CXCR3-positive naive CD8 T cells. A note on this clonotype: The target antigen is unknown.

cDNA libraries for TRB were generated by 5' RACE incorporating UMI labels. After re-calling the 5' RACE reads, TCRdb lists one entry per CDR3 protein, DNA absent. The listing records about 40,000 distinct CDR3 sequences. Study results and limitations: In both naive subsets diversity was comparably high, whereas memory CD8+ cells showed much lower diversity.

Sequencing was performed on memory CD8+ T cells from blood. The origin of this receptor is a human donor in good health. Some clones in this sample may be carry-over from other donors' samples.

The CDR3 here is CASSPGLAGGETQYF. The chain joins TRBV7-2 to TRBJ2-5; as DNA is missing, the TRBD2 call by TCRdb cannot be tested. The CDR3 sequence is 15 residues long. The germline gives CDR1 SGHTA, CDR2 FQGNSA.